The 4 T cell receptor beta chains below were found in one sample sequenced in a study of spatial heterogeneity in lung cancer. TCRdb used MiXCR to reprocess the 5' RACE reads, holding one entry per CDR3 protein. In the table there are about 92,000 distinct CDR3 sequences, about 12% of which are singletons. Time point given: sample taken at primary tumor resection. Tumor, nontumor lung or frozen PBMC supplied whole RNA, sequenced without sorting. This sample comprised PBMCs, obtained at surgery. The source of these receptors is a male donor with early-stage non-small cell lung cancer.

The chain combines TRBV4-3 with TRBJ2-7; D gene uncertain. CDR1 and CDR2 (germline): LGHNA, YSLEER. The CDR3 has 14 amino acids. V lost 3 bases and J 5 bases, leaving 14 bases between the germline ends. CDR3 residues: CASSQDRVGNEQYF. The CDR3, as DNA: TGCGCCAGCAGCCAGGACCGAGTAGGGAACGAGCAGTACTTC.

The CDR3 region is CASRNTGEGLSQFF. The CDR3 DNA follows: TGTGCCAGCAGAAATACGGGGGAAGGACTTTCCCAGTTCTTC. The chain recombines TRBV28 with TRBJ2-1, with D perhaps matching TRBD2 (6 bases). The germline V gene encodes CDR1 MDHEN and CDR2 SYDVKM. CDR3 length equals 14 residues. V lost 6 bases, J lost 13 bases, and 22 bases lay in between.

The J gene is TRBJ2-7, the V gene TRBV6-2 or TRBV6-3; 9 nucleotides line up with TRBD2. The CDR3 extends over 14 amino acids. Germline assignment: CDR1 MNHEY and CDR2 SVGEGT. The trim removed 7 bases at V and 3 bases at J, leaving 7 bases unmatched. The CDR3 region has the DNA TGTGCCAGCACCCTTAGCGGGAGTCGCTACGAGCAGTACTTC. As protein: CASTLSGSRYEQYF.

This chain uses TRBV7-2 with TRBJ2-4, with D possibly being TRBD2 (5 bases). V gave up 5 bases and J gave up 2 bases, with 16 bases separating them. This CDR3 is 16 amino acids long. Germline CDR1 and CDR2: SGHTA and FQGNSA. In DNA form, the CDR3 reads TGTGCCAGCAGCGCCACCGGGAATCCACCCAAAAACATTCAGTACTTC. This encodes CASSATGNPPKNIQYF.